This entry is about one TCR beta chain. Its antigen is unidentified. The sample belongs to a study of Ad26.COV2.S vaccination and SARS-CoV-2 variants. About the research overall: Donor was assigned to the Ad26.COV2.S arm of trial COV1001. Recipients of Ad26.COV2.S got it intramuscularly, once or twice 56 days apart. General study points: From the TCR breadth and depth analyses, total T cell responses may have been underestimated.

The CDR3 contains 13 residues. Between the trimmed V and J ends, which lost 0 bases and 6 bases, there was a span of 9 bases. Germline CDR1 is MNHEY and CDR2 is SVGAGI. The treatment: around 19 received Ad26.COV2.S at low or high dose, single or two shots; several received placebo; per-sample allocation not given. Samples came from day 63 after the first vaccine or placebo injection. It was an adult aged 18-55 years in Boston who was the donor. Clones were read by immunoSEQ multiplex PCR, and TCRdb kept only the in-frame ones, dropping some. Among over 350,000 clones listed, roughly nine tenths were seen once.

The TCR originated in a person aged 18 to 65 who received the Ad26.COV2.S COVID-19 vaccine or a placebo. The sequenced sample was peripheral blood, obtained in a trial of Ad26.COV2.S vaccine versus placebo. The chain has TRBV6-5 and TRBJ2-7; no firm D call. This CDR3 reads CASSYSPRSEQYF. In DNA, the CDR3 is TGTGCCAGCAGTTACTCGCCCCGTTCCGAGCAGTACTTC.